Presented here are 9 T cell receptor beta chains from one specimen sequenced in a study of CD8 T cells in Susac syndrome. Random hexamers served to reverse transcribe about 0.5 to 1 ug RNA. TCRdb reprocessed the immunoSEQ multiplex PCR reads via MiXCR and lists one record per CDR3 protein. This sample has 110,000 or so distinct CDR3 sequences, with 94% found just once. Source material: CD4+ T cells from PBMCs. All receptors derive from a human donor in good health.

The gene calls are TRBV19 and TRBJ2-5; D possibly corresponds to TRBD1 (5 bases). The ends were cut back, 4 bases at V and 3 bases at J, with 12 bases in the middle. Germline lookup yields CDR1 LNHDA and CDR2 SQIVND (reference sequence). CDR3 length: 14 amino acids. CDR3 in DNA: TGTGCCAGTAGTAACCAGGGCTCAGAAGAGACCCAGTACTTC. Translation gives CASSNQGSEETQYF.

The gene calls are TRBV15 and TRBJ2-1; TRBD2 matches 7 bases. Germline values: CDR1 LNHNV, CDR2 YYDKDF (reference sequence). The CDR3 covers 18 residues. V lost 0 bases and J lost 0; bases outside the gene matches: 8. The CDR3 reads CATSRDWGGRGSYNEQFF. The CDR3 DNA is TGTGCCACCAGCAGAGATTGGGGAGGGAGGGGCTCCTACAATGAGCAGTTCTTC.

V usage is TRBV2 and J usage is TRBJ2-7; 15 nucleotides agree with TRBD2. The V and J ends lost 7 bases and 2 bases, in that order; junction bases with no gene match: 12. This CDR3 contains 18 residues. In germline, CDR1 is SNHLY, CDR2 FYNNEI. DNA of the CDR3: TGTGCCAGCACCATAGGTCGGACTAGCGGGAGGGCTGCCTACGAGCAGTACTTC. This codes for CASTIGRTSGRAAYEQYF.

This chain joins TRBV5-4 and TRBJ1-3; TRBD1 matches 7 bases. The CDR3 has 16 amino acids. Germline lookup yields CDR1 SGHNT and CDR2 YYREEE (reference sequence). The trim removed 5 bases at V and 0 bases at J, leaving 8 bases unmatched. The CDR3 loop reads CASRAGTDISGNTIYF. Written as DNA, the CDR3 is TGTGCCAGCAGGGCCGGGACAGACATCTCTGGAAACACCATATATTTT.

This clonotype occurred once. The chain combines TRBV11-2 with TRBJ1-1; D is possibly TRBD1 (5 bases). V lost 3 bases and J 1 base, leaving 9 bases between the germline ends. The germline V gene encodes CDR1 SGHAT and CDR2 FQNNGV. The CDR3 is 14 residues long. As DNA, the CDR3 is TGTGCCAGCAGCTTGTGGACAAGGAACACTGAAGCTTTCTTT. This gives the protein CASSLWTRNTEAFF.

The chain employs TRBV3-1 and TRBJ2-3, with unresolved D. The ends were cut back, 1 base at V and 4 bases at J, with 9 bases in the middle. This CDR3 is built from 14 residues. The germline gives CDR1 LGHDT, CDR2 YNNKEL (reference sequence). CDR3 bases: TGTGCCAGCAGCCAAGTTACGGGTGCAGATACGCAGTATTTT. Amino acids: CASSQVTGADTQYF.

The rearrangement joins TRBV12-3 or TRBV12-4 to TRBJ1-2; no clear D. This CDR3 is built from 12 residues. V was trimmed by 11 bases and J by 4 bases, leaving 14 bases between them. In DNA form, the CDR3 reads TGTGCCGCCTCCGAAGCAGGCTATGGCTACACCTTC. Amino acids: CAASEAGYGYTF.

The CDR3 protein is CASSQDLGGAPVAQYF. CDR3 nucleotide sequence: TGTGCCAGCAGCCAAGATCTGGGGGGGGCCCCGGTTGCCCAGTACTTC. The V gene is TRBV14, the J gene TRBJ2-5; the D gene is possibly TRBD2 (7 bases). The V gene's germline CDR1 is SGHDN and CDR2 FVKESK. The V and J ends lost 0 bases and 9 bases respectively, with 20 bases between them. This CDR3 is built from 16 residues.

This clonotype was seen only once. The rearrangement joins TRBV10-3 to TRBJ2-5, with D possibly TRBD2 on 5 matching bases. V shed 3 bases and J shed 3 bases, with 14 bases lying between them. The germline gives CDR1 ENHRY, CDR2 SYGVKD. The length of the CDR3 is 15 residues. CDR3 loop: CAISEERRSKETQYF. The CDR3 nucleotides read TGTGCCATCAGTGAAGAGCGGAGATCCAAAGAGACCCAGTACTTC.